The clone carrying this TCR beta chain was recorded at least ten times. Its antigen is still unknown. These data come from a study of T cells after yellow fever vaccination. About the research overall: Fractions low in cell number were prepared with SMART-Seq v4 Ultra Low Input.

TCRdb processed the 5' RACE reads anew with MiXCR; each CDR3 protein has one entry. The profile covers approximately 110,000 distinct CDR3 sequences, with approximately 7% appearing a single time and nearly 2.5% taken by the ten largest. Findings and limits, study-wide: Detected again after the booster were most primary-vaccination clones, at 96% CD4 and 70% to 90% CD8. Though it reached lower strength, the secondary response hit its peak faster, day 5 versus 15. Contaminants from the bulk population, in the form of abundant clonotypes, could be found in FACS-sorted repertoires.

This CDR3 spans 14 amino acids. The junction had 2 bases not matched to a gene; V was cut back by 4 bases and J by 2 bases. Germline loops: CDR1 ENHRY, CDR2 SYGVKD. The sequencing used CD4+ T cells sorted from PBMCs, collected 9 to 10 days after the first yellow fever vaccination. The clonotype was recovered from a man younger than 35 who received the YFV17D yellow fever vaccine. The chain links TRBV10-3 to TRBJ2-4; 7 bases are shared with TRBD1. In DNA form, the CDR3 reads TGTGCCATCAGTGCACAGGGGACCAAAAACATTCAGTACTTC. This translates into CAISAQGTKNIQYF.